A single sample gave rise to the 18 T cell receptor beta chains below, sequenced in a study of response to subunit inactivated influenza vaccine. TCRdb re-called the RT-PCR reads with MiXCR, one entry per CDR3 protein. The table shows roughly 190,000 distinct CDR3 sequences, with roughly 14% occurring only once. The material sequenced was CD8+ T cells sorted from PBMCs, taken less than 6 days after vaccination. These receptors originate from a man in his forties or fifties who received an inactivated influenza vaccine.

The chain carries TRBV28 and TRBJ2-3; TRBD1 is a possible D gene (5 bases). Trimming pared 5 bases from V and 4 bases from J, leaving 19 bases between. The CDR3 sequence is 16 residues long. Looked up from germline, CDR1 is MDHEN and CDR2 is SYDVKM. The CDR3 DNA is TGTGCCAGCAGTACAATCAGGGATGTCATCGCAGATACGCAGTATTTT. Amino acid sequence: CASSTIRDVIADTQYF. Filled out from reference TRBV28 and TRBJ2-3, the complete variable domain reads DVKVTQSSRYLVKRTGEKVFLECVQDMDHENMFWYRQDPGLGLRLIYFSYDVKMKEKGDIPEGYSVSREKKERFSLILESASTNQTSMYLCASSTIRDVIADTQYFGPGTRLTVL.

V is TRBV6-2 or TRBV6-3 and J is TRBJ2-2; D not resolved. Germline CDR1 is MNHEY and CDR2 is SVGEGT. The CDR3 length is 14 residues. V lost 10 bases, J lost 1 base, and 13 bases lay in between. CDR3 sequence reads: CATAAAMNTGELFF. The CDR3 nucleotides are TGTGCCACCGCGGCGGCAATGAACACCGGGGAGCTGTTTTTT.

This chain joins TRBV27 and TRBJ2-2; perhaps TRBD1 as D (6 bases). The germline gives CDR1 MNHEY, CDR2 SMNVEV (reference sequence). This CDR3 comprises 15 residues. V shed 5 bases and J shed 1 base, with 11 bases lying between them. CDR3 residues: CASSTGTKNTGELFF. DNA of the CDR3: TGTGCCAGCAGTACCGGGACAAAGAACACCGGGGAGCTGTTTTTT.

This clonotype has only a few counts. This chain uses TRBV5-1 with TRBJ2-1; TRBD1 aligns across 7 bases. V shed 4 bases and J 9 bases; nucleotides not matched to a gene: 10. The V gene's germline CDR1 is SGHRS and CDR2 YFSETQ. The CDR3 covers 14 residues. The CDR3 DNA follows: TGCGCCAGCAGCCCCGGGATAGGGGGCATTGAGCAGTTCTTC. Translation gives CASSPGIGGIEQFF. The full variable domain, completed using reference TRBV5-1 and TRBJ2-1, is KAGVTQTPRYLIKTRGQQVTLSCSPISGHRSVSWYQQTPGQGLQFLFEYFSETQRNKGNFPGRFSGRQFSNSRSEMNVSTLELGDSALYLCASSPGIGGIEQFFGPGTRLTVL.

The CDR3 loop reads CAWGTEWQAYYNEQFF. The CDR3 DNA follows: TGTGCCTGGGGGACGGAATGGCAGGCCTACTACAATGAGCAGTTCTTC. The rearrangement joins TRBV30 to TRBJ2-1; D possibly matches TRBD1 or TRBD2 (5 bases each). Germline CDR1 and CDR2: GTSNPN and SVGIG (reference sequence). Trimming removed 5 bases at V and 3 bases at J, with 20 bases between. The CDR3 is 16 amino acids.

A few counts support this clonotype. The V call is TRBV6-5, the J call TRBJ2-5, with TRBD2 matching over 11 bases. The V and J ends lost 1 base and 4 bases, in that order; junction bases with no gene match: 2. Per germline, CDR1 MNHEY and CDR2 SVGAGI. The CDR3 covers 15 residues. For the CDR3, the DNA is TGTGCCAGCAGTTACTTTAGCGGGGGGGCAGAGACCCAGTACTTC. This codes for CASSYFSGGAETQYF.

The chain joins TRBV7-3 to TRBJ2-7, with 11 bases fitting TRBD2. Germline V gene sequence: CDR1 SGHTA, CDR2 FQGTGA. This CDR3 contains 15 residues. The ends lost 0 bases at V and 5 bases at J; junction bases unmatched: 3. The CDR3 loop reads CASSLTSGRANEQYF. The CDR3 nucleotides read TGTGCCAGCAGCTTAACTAGCGGGAGGGCCAACGAGCAGTACTTC. Variable domain in full (rest from reference TRBV7-3 and TRBJ2-7): GAGVSQTPSNKVTEKGKYVELRCDPISGHTALYWYRQSLGQGPEFLIYFQGTGAADDSGLPNDRFFAVRPEGSVSTLKIQRTERGDSAVYLCASSLTSGRANEQYFGPGTRLTVT.

This clonotype was seen a handful of times. Written as DNA, the CDR3 is TGTGCCAGCAGTTTAACCAGGGGGCGTACTGAAGCTTTCTTT. It codes for CASSLTRGRTEAFF. The chain uses TRBV27 and TRBJ1-1; TRBD1 agrees at 8 bases. The CDR3 covers 14 residues. J was trimmed by 5 bases and V by 2 bases; bases with no gene match: 4. Germline assignment: CDR1 MNHEY and CDR2 SMNVEV (reference sequence).

This CDR3 reads CASSLRQERWTQYF. The CDR3 DNA follows: TGTGCCAGCAGTTTAAGACAGGAGAGATGGACCCAGTACTTC. The rearrangement uses TRBV12-3 or TRBV12-4 and TRBJ2-5; possibly TRBD1 for D (6 bases). This CDR3 is 14 amino acids long. Trimming removed 2 bases from V and 7 bases from J, with 14 bases in between.

This clonotype occurred many times. The chain employs TRBV6-5 and TRBJ2-3, with 8 bases fitting TRBD2. Germline V gene sequence: CDR1 MNHEY, CDR2 SVGAGI. The CDR3 sequence is 16 residues long. J gave up 4 bases and V 0 bases, and 6 bases lay outside the gene matches. In DNA form, the CDR3 reads TGTGCCAGCAGTTACTCGAACCTAGCGGGCGCAGATACGCAGTATTTT. This sequence encodes CASSYSNLAGADTQYF.

This clonotype was picked up a small number of times. This chain uses TRBV6-5 with TRBJ2-1; no clear D. V was pared by 0 bases and J by 8 bases, with 8 bases between. In germline, CDR1 is MNHEY, CDR2 SVGAGI. The CDR3 totals 13 residues. In DNA, the CDR3 is TGTGCCAGCAGTTACTCGACTGTGGATGAGCAGTTCTTC. This codes for CASSYSTVDEQFF.

This clonotype was recorded a few times. This chain joins TRBV21-1 and TRBJ2-5; the table gives TRBD1 as D, unverified against the DNA. TRBV21-1 represents a pseudogene. The CDR3 is 16 amino acids. The CDR3 bases are TGTGCCAGCAGCAGGCCTCGGGGACCGTACCAAGAGACCCAGTACTTC. Protein sequence: CASSRPRGPYQETQYF.

The V call is TRBV12-3 or TRBV12-4, the J call TRBJ2-7; D is ambiguous. The CDR3 has 14 residues. The V end lost 2 bases, the J end lost 2 bases, and 10 bases lay between the germline ends. CDR3 bases: TGTGCCAGCAGTTTACGGGCCGAGACCTACGAGCAGTACTTC. Its translation: CASSLRAETYEQYF.

The chain is built from TRBV20-1 and TRBJ2-7; 10 positions agree with TRBD2. From germline, CDR1 is DFQATT and CDR2 SNEGSKA (reference sequence). The CDR3 sequence is 14 residues long. Losses at the gene ends were 3 bases for V and 4 bases for J; bases not matched to a gene: 6. The CDR3 protein is CSASGLAAYYEQYF. The DNA for the CDR3 is TGCAGTGCTAGTGGACTAGCGGCCTATTACGAGCAGTACTTC.

This clonotype was seen many times. The rearrangement joins TRBV5-1 to TRBJ2-7; perhaps TRBD1 as D (6 bases). The germline V and J ends were trimmed by 1 base and 0 bases, with 11 bases remaining between them. This CDR3 has 15 amino acids. The germline gives CDR1 SGHRS, CDR2 YFSETQ. Written as DNA, the CDR3 is TGCGCCAGCAGCTTGTTATGGGACAACTCCTACGAGCAGTACTTC. It codes for CASSLLWDNSYEQYF.

This clonotype was seen repeatedly, ten times or more. This sequence joins TRBV7-8 and TRBJ2-5, with D unclear. CDR1 and CDR2 from the germline V gene are SGHVS and FQNEAQ. The V end was cut by 2 bases, the J end by 5 bases, with 12 bases between. The CDR3 sequence is 14 residues long. In nucleotides, the CDR3 is TGTGCCAGCAGCTTACGTCTGGGCTGGGAGACCCAGTACTTC. Its protein product is CASSLRLGWETQYF.

This clonotype was found a few times. This chain uses TRBV6-2 or TRBV6-3 with TRBJ2-1; 7 nucleotides match TRBD2. The V gene end was trimmed by 0 bases and the J gene end by 5 bases; junction bases not matched to a gene: 4. Germline CDR1 and CDR2: MNHEY and SVGEGT. CDR3 length: 15 amino acids. The CDR3 sequence is CASSYSSGGNNEQFF. DNA of the CDR3: TGTGCCAGCAGTTACTCCTCCGGGGGGAACAATGAGCAGTTCTTC.

This chain links TRBV19 with TRBJ2-1; 11 nucleotides align to TRBD2. Trimming took 7 bases from V and 0 from J; bases not matched to a gene: 5. The CDR3 is made up of 16 amino acids. Germline assignment: CDR1 LNHDA and CDR2 SQIVND (reference sequence). CDR3 bases: TGTGCCAGTAAACTAGCGGGAGCCAGCTCCTACAATGAGCAGTTCTTC. Translation gives CASKLAGASSYNEQFF.